Here is one T cell receptor beta chain with its context. The antigen is undetermined. The sequencing template was cDNA reverse transcribed from extracted RNA. The table came from immunoSEQ multiplex PCR; TCRdb's copy has only in-frame clones and leaves some out. The sample contains about 150,000 clones, 85% to 90% of which appear only once. V lost 5 bases, J lost 8 bases, and 6 bases lay in between. Germline V gives CDR1 SEHNR, CDR2 FQNEAQ (reference sequence). The CDR3 length is 10 residues. Punch biopsies of lesional scalp, plus peripheral blood, were taken from alopecia areata patients. PBMCs were stained for CD3, CD4 and CD8, and CD4+ and CD8+ T cells were sorted. The data were obtained in a study of CD8+ T cells in alopecia areata. Study-level background: The study gave tofacitinib for 6 to 18 months, then 6 months off drug.

Overall study findings and caveats: Clonality was higher in lesional than normal scalp, especially in alopecia totalis/universalis.

The chain links TRBV7-9 to TRBJ1-1; D is uncertain. The source material was CD8+ T cells sorted from blood, sampled at week 0. The receptor was isolated from a human donor with alopecia areata. The CDR3 coding sequence is TGTGCCAGCAGCCAGATCGAAGCTTTCTTT. Its translation is CASSQIEAFF.